This record concerns one T cell receptor (beta chain) sequence. Measured with immunoSEQ multiplex PCR; TCRdb has only the in-frame clones, and not every one. Among about 97,000 clones listed, more than 80% were seen once. This sample stems from a study of graft-versus-host responses after intestinal transplantation. CDR1 MNHEY and CDR2 SMNVEV come from the germline V gene (reference sequence). The CDR3 is 14 residues long. The V end lost 6 bases, the J end lost 3 bases, and 14 bases lay between the germline ends. This clonotype was obtained from a human patient who received an intestinal transplant, so some T cells may come from the graft donor. This rearrangement joins TRBV27 to TRBJ1-2; D may be TRBD1 (5 bases). This specimen was PBMCs, taken roughly 450 days after intestinal transplant. The CDR3 loop reads CASRTSGWDYGYTF. DNA for the CDR3: TGTGCCAGCAGGACCTCAGGGTGGGACTATGGCTACACCTTC.